This is a list of T cell receptor beta chains from one sample in a study of vaccination and CD4 T cells after COVID-19. These receptors lack a known antigen. TCRdb passed the PCR reads through MiXCR, listing each CDR3 protein once. The sample consists of 10,000 to 15,000 distinct CDR3 sequences, around 48% of them appearing once. Material: CD4+ T cells from blood, cultured in vitro. All receptors derive from a human donor who had recovered from COVID-19. The CDR3 runs from the conserved cysteine through the conserved F or W. Expanded clones are given a class, and other clones once, few, many or no size at all.

abundance: .
j_gene: TRBJ1-6
v_gene: TRBV30
CDR3aa: CAWNDDNSPLHF

abundance: .
j_gene: TRBJ1-1
v_gene: TRBV20-1
CDR3aa: CSARRGSPNTEAFF

abundance: .
j_gene: TRBJ1-3
v_gene: TRBV5-3
CDR3aa: CASSLFRRSSGNTIYF

abundance: few
j_gene: TRBJ1-5
v_gene: TRBV4-1
CDR3aa: CASSPGTLNSNQPQHF

abundance: .
j_gene: TRBJ1-6
v_gene: TRBV12-3/TRBV12-4
CDR3aa: CASSGGTGNSPLHF

abundance: .
j_gene: TRBJ2-4
v_gene: TRBV18
CDR3aa: CASSPLEGQGSIQYF

abundance: medium-sized
j_gene: TRBJ2-2
v_gene: TRBV15
CDR3aa: CATSRELATGELFF

abundance: .
j_gene: TRBJ2-7
v_gene: TRBV7-6
CDR3aa: CASSSDRASYEQYF

abundance: few
j_gene: TRBJ1-1
v_gene: TRBV6-1
CDR3aa: CASTTPPWGENTEAFF

abundance: .
j_gene: TRBJ1-5
v_gene: TRBV29-1
CDR3aa: CSVEINSNQPQHF

abundance: once
j_gene: TRBJ1-2
v_gene: TRBV19
CDR3aa: CASRFSEYYGYTF

abundance: .
j_gene: TRBJ1-2
v_gene: TRBV4-1
CDR3aa: CASRPPGTGGSYGYTF

abundance: .
j_gene: TRBJ2-2
v_gene: TRBV12-3/TRBV12-4
CDR3aa: CASSLGRVGNTGELFF

abundance: few
j_gene: TRBJ2-3
v_gene: TRBV10-2
CDR3aa: CASSESSGGGQDTQYF

abundance: few
j_gene: TRBJ2-5
v_gene: TRBV6-1
CDR3aa: CASSERTASVSQYF

abundance: .
j_gene: TRBJ2-2
v_gene: TRBV4-1
CDR3aa: CASSQDSVGELFF

abundance: few
j_gene: TRBJ1-5
v_gene: TRBV6-5
CDR3aa: CASSYGVSGNQPQHF

abundance: .
j_gene: TRBJ1-1
v_gene: TRBV7-9
CDR3aa: CASSLGFSLNTEAFF

abundance: medium-sized
j_gene: TRBJ2-3
v_gene: TRBV7-9
CDR3aa: CASSLGTSGGADTQYF

abundance: .
j_gene: TRBJ2-3
v_gene: TRBV19
CDR3aa: CASSRWASGGDTQYF

abundance: .
j_gene: TRBJ1-6
v_gene: TRBV7-2
CDR3aa: CASSLAGPVNNSPLHF

abundance: .
j_gene: TRBJ2-5
v_gene: TRBV29-1
CDR3aa: CSARVAGETQYF

abundance: .
j_gene: TRBJ2-5
v_gene: TRBV7-9
CDR3aa: CASSPRFWGETQYF

abundance: .
j_gene: TRBJ1-1
v_gene: TRBV10-3
CDR3aa: CAISESSGARGEAFF

abundance: .
j_gene: TRBJ2-4
v_gene: TRBV23-1
CDR3aa: CASSRPTNLAKNIQYF

abundance: few
j_gene: TRBJ1-1
v_gene: TRBV7-6
CDR3aa: CASSFFGTGVFVNTEAFF

abundance: .
j_gene: TRBJ2-7
v_gene: TRBV6-5
CDR3aa: CASSYFPGGYEQYF

abundance: few
j_gene: TRBJ1-1
v_gene: TRBV2
CDR3aa: CASRVPREAFF

abundance: few
j_gene: TRBJ1-5
v_gene: TRBV2
CDR3aa: CASSDRDRGLQPQHF

abundance: few
j_gene: TRBJ2-5
v_gene: TRBV20-1
CDR3aa: CSATTSGGYQETQYF

abundance: .
j_gene: TRBJ1-1
v_gene: TRBV20-1
CDR3aa: CSGRAQGEAFF

abundance: .
j_gene: TRBJ1-1
v_gene: TRBV5-6
CDR3aa: CASSFRRTGQNTEAFF

abundance: .
j_gene: TRBJ2-1
v_gene: TRBV19
CDR3aa: CASSIDYDNEQFF

abundance: few
j_gene: TRBJ1-2
v_gene: TRBV6-5
CDR3aa: CASSYGYGYTF

abundance: .
j_gene: TRBJ2-5
v_gene: TRBV5-6
CDR3aa: CASSLWWQSQETQYF

abundance: .
j_gene: TRBJ1-2
v_gene: TRBV23-1
CDR3aa: CASSHRGQGRGIWGYTF

abundance: once
j_gene: TRBJ2-1
v_gene: TRBV5-6
CDR3aa: CASSISGKGFYNEQFF

abundance: few
j_gene: TRBJ2-7
v_gene: TRBV11-3
CDR3aa: CASSLDRGGGSYEQYF

abundance: few
j_gene: TRBJ2-3
v_gene: TRBV7-9
CDR3aa: CASSRSGVYDTQYF

abundance: .
j_gene: TRBJ2-7
v_gene: TRBV21-1
CDR3aa: CASTTAGASGGACEQYF

abundance: .
j_gene: TRBJ2-7
v_gene: TRBV27
CDR3aa: CASSLNIRTAYEQYF

abundance: once
j_gene: TRBJ2-5
v_gene: TRBV15
CDR3aa: CATSRDKGLASRYQETQYF

abundance: .
j_gene: TRBJ1-6
v_gene: TRBV5-1
CDR3aa: CASSPRDNSPLHF

abundance: few
j_gene: TRBJ1-6
v_gene: TRBV11-2
CDR3aa: CASSLGGTGGSSYNSPLHF

abundance: .
j_gene: TRBJ1-2
v_gene: TRBV6-5
CDR3aa: CASSSPAGGLGGYTF

abundance: .
j_gene: TRBJ2-3
v_gene: TRBV24-1
CDR3aa: CATSDGGGRTDTQYF

abundance: .
j_gene: TRBJ1-2
v_gene: TRBV5-1
CDR3aa: CASSPGGAGYTF

abundance: .
j_gene: TRBJ2-7
v_gene: TRBV7-2
CDR3aa: CASSLVGASYEQYF

abundance: .
j_gene: TRBJ1-1
v_gene: TRBV11-2
CDR3aa: CASSSLRQGYTEAFF

abundance: few
j_gene: TRBJ1-5
v_gene: TRBV6-1
CDR3aa: CASSVTAQPQHF

abundance: few
j_gene: TRBJ1-1
v_gene: TRBV6-5
CDR3aa: CASSYSGVYEVAFF

abundance: .
j_gene: TRBJ1-2
v_gene: TRBV6-5
CDR3aa: CASSYSKTGGYTF

abundance: few
j_gene: TRBJ2-7
v_gene: TRBV10-2
CDR3aa: CASRTTGSSYEQYF

abundance: .
j_gene: TRBJ2-2
v_gene: TRBV29-1
CDR3aa: CSVSTGLKAGELFF

abundance: .
j_gene: TRBJ1-2
v_gene: TRBV10-3
CDR3aa: CAISESSFSNYGYTF

abundance: once
j_gene: TRBJ2-1
v_gene: TRBV5-1
CDR3aa: CASRSAYNEQFF

abundance: few
j_gene: TRBJ1-1
v_gene: TRBV27
CDR3aa: CASSYLGTEAFF

abundance: .
j_gene: TRBJ1-1
v_gene: TRBV6-5
CDR3aa: CASSLLFQPTQDRRNTEAFF

abundance: few
j_gene: TRBJ1-5
v_gene: TRBV5-4
CDR3aa: CASSFGVSSNQPQHF